Below are 25 T cell receptor beta chains sequenced from a single sample in a study of OX40 agonist ivuxolimab in advanced cancers. Data came from immunoSEQ multiplex PCR; TCRdb stores just in-frame clones and leaves some out. The repertoire holds about 88,000 clones, with approximately 87% as singletons. The input for sequencing was CD4+ or CD8+ T cells sorted from blood, taken in a trial of the OX40 agonist ivuxolimab. These receptors all stem from an adult with an advanced solid tumor such as melanoma, head and neck, liver or kidney cancer.

This rearrangement joins TRBV6-1 to TRBJ2-7; 12 nucleotides agree with TRBD1. The trim removed 7 bases at V and 6 bases at J, leaving 4 bases unmatched. The CDR3 consists of 13 residues. Germline-derived CDR1 and CDR2 are MNHNS and SASEGT. In nucleotides, the CDR3 is TGTGCCAGCAACCGGGACAGGGGGCGCGAGCAGTACTTC. It encodes CASNRDRGREQYF.

The chain links TRBV11-2 to TRBJ1-1, with unresolved D. The CDR3 covers 15 residues. The germline V gene has CDR1 SGHAT and CDR2 FQNNGV. Trimming cost V 5 bases and J 0 bases, with 13 bases left between them. Here the CDR3 reads CASSPQQFMNTEAFF. The CDR3 bases are TGTGCCAGCAGCCCGCAACAATTCATGAACACTGAAGCTTTCTTT.

V gene TRBV11-2 combines with J gene TRBJ2-2, with 14 nucleotides matching TRBD2. Germline V CDR1 and CDR2: SGHAT, FQNNGV. This CDR3 has 17 amino acids. J gave up 6 bases and V 6 bases, and 9 bases lay outside the gene matches. CDR3 nucleotide sequence: TGTGCCAGCAGGTCCGGGACTAGCGGGAGTAAATCCGGGGAGCTGTTTTTT. Translating gives CASRSGTSGSKSGELFF. Filled out from reference TRBV11-2 and TRBJ2-2, the complete variable domain reads EAGVAQSPRYKIIEKRQSVAFWCNPISGHATLYWYQQILGQGPKLLIQFQNNGVVDDSQLPKDRFSAERLKGVDSTLKIQPAKLEDSAVYLCASRSGTSGSKSGELFFGEGSRLTVL.

This chain uses TRBV29-1 with TRBJ2-5, with a weak D call TRBD2 (5 bases). V lost 4 bases and J lost 5, with 8 bases in between. Per germline, CDR1 SQVTM and CDR2 ANQGSEA. CDR3 length: 11 residues. CDR3 residues: CSVAPGETQYF. The DNA of the CDR3 is TGCAGCGTTGCCCCGGGGGAGACCCAGTACTTC.

This sequence joins TRBV7-9 and TRBJ1-6, with TRBD1 matching over 7 bases. V dropped 4 bases and J dropped 5; count of bases not matched to a gene: 8. Germline V gene data show CDR1 as SEHNR and CDR2 as FQNEAQ (reference sequence). The CDR3 loop spans 16 amino acids. This CDR3 reads CASSSRGLVDNSPLHF. CDR3 nucleotides: TGTGCCAGCAGCTCGAGGGGGCTAGTCGATAATTCACCCCTCCACTTT. The variable domain in full, with the rest retrieved from reference TRBV7-9 and TRBJ1-6, is DTGVSQNPRHKITKRGQNVTFRCDPISEHNRLYWYRQTLGQGPEFLTYFQNEAQLEKSRLLSDRFSAERPKGSFSTLEIQRTEQGDSAMYLCASSSRGLVDNSPLHFGNGTRLTVT.

This rearrangement joins TRBV5-1 to TRBJ1-1, with a possible D match to TRBD1 (5 bases). Germline V lookup: CDR1 SGHRS, CDR2 YFSETQ. Trimming shortened V by 4 bases and J by 6 bases, and 19 bases separated the two germline ends. The CDR3 extends over 15 amino acids. CDR3 in amino acids: CASSAPGVVSAEAFF. Written as DNA, the CDR3 is TGCGCCAGCAGCGCTCCGGGGGTCGTGTCGGCTGAAGCTTTCTTT.

This chain connects TRBV11-2 to TRBJ1-2, with 9 positions matching TRBD1. The germline CDR1 and CDR2 sequences are SGHAT and FQNNGV. The CDR3 runs 14 residues. The junction had 7 bases not matched to a gene; V was cut back by 3 bases and J by 8 bases. Here the CDR3 reads CASSLAGQGGGYTF. CDR3 sequence (DNA): TGTGCCAGCAGCTTGGCGGGACAGGGAGGCGGCTACACCTTC.

The chain links TRBV11-2 to TRBJ2-1; D unclear. The germline gives CDR1 SGHAT, CDR2 FQNNGV. V was clipped by 3 bases and J by 5 bases, with 5 bases between them. The length of the CDR3 is 12 residues. CDR3 loop: CASSFSNNEQFF. CDR3 sequence (DNA): TGTGCCAGCAGCTTTTCCAACAATGAGCAGTTCTTC.

The V call is TRBV19, the J call TRBJ2-1, with 7 bases lining up with TRBD2. The trim removed 5 bases at V and 6 bases at J, leaving 10 bases unmatched. In germline, CDR1 is LNHDA, CDR2 SQIVND (reference sequence). The length of the CDR3 is 15 residues. The CDR3 nucleotides read TGTGCCAGTAGTCGTGGGCTAGCGGAGACCAATGAGCAGTTCTTC. Its protein is CASSRGLAETNEQFF.

The chain employs TRBV5-3 and TRBJ2-7; 7 nucleotides agree with TRBD2. TRBV5-3 falls under the ORF class, with uncertain function. Trimming took 0 bases from V and 3 from J; bases not matched to a gene: 6. The CDR3 spans 15 residues. In DNA, the CDR3 is TGTGCCAGAAGCTTGGGGCTAGCGGAGCTCTACGAGCAGTACTTC. It translates to CARSLGLAELYEQYF.

This chain joins TRBV6-1 and TRBJ2-3, with D perhaps assigned TRBD1 or TRBD2 (5 bases each). CDR3 size: 12 residues. Trimming took 8 bases from V and 6 from J, leaving 12 bases between them. Germline-derived CDR1 and CDR2 are MNHNS and SASEGT. For the CDR3, the DNA is TGTGCCAGCCAAGGGTGGGGGGATACGCAGTATTTT. It encodes CASQGWGDTQYF.

This chain connects TRBV6-5 to TRBJ2-7; 10 nucleotides agree with TRBD1. Germline CDR1 and CDR2: MNHEY and SVGAGI. Unmatched junction bases numbered 9, after V lost 2 bases and J lost 5 bases. CDR3 length: 16 amino acids. Here the CDR3 reads CASSYTVGQGVDEQYF. In DNA form, the CDR3 reads TGTGCCAGCAGTTACACGGTAGGACAGGGGGTCGACGAGCAGTACTTC.

The J gene is TRBJ1-2, the V gene TRBV19; possible D gene TRBD1, 6 bases. This CDR3 spans 17 amino acids. The germline V gene has CDR1 LNHDA and CDR2 SQIVND (reference sequence). Trimming took off 1 base at V and 1 base at J, with 16 bases between the two ends. The chain's CDR3 is CASSIAGQISSNYGYTF. DNA of the CDR3: TGTGCCAGTAGTATAGCAGGACAGATATCCAGTAACTATGGCTACACCTTC.

V is TRBV19 and J is TRBJ2-7, with D perhaps matching TRBD1 (6 bases). Germline-derived CDR1 and CDR2 are LNHDA and SQIVND (reference sequence). The CDR3 contains 15 residues. V dropped 3 bases and J dropped 6 bases, with 18 bases sitting between them. CDR3: CASSIQGQGRGEQYF. In DNA, the CDR3 is TGTGCCAGTAGTATTCAGGGGCAGGGCCGGGGCGAGCAGTACTTC.

The rearrangement joins TRBV19 to TRBJ1-1, with 8 bases that match TRBD1. The trim removed 3 bases at V and 4 bases at J, leaving 10 bases unmatched. Germline V gives CDR1 LNHDA, CDR2 SQIVND (reference sequence). The CDR3 length is 16 residues. The CDR3 bases are TGTGCCAGTAGTATCCTTCGGACAGGGATTACCACTGAAGCTTTCTTT. The encoded protein is CASSILRTGITTEAFF.

The rearrangement joins TRBV6-5 to TRBJ1-1, with TRBD1 as a possible D gene (5 bases). Trimming left V 1 base short and J 1 base short, with 7 bases between. Germline assignment: CDR1 MNHEY and CDR2 SVGAGI. This CDR3 has 14 amino acids. This chain's CDR3 is CASSYFRENTEAFF. Written as DNA, the CDR3 is TGTGCCAGCAGTTACTTCAGGGAGAACACTGAAGCTTTCTTT.

V gene TRBV15 combines with J gene TRBJ1-6; weak D call: TRBD1 (5 bases). CDR1 and CDR2 from the germline V gene are LNHNV and YYDKDF (reference sequence). The CDR3 totals 14 residues. V gave up 0 bases and J gave up 9 bases, with 9 bases separating them. The CDR3 DNA is TGTGCCACCAGCAGAGATACCAGGGTTTCACCCCTCCACTTT. This translates into CATSRDTRVSPLHF.

CDR3 sequence: CASSVGTSNYGYTF. In DNA, the CDR3 is TGTGCCAGCAGCGTAGGGACATCTAACTATGGCTACACCTTC. The J gene is TRBJ1-2, the V gene TRBV9; perhaps TRBD1 as D (5 bases). The germline V and J ends were trimmed by 0 bases and 0 bases, with 6 bases remaining between them. Germline V CDR1 and CDR2: SGDLS, YYNGEE. CDR3 length: 14 amino acids.

The chain is built from TRBV7-9 and TRBJ2-7; unclear D gene. With 4 bases removed from V and 2 bases from J, the gap between germline ends came to 6 bases. Germline V CDR1 and CDR2: SEHNR, FQNEAQ (reference sequence). The CDR3 is made up of 12 amino acids. Here the CDR3 reads CASSSIPYEQYF. In DNA, the CDR3 is TGTGCCAGCAGCTCGATACCCTACGAGCAGTACTTC.

This chain joins TRBV27 and TRBJ1-1; 8 bases fit TRBD1. This CDR3 contains 15 residues. Trimming took 6 bases from V and 7 from J; bases not matched to a gene: 13. From germline, CDR1 is MNHEY and CDR2 SMNVEV (reference sequence). The CDR3 DNA sequence: TGTGCCAGCAGGGTATCTTCAGGGGGCAGGAATGAAGCTTTCTTT. As protein: CASRVSSGGRNEAFF.

A single count supports this clone. This chain uses TRBV20-1 with TRBJ2-3; 8 positions match TRBD2. This CDR3 comprises 11 residues. With 8 bases clipped from V and 5 bases from J, the junction kept 3 bases outside the gene matches. Germline V gene sequence: CDR1 DFQATT, CDR2 SNEGSKA (reference sequence). Written as DNA, the CDR3 is TGCAGTTCCGGGGGGGGAGATACGCAGTATTTT. Encoded protein: CSSGGGDTQYF.

The genes are TRBV7-2 and TRBJ2-5; D remains unclear. The CDR3 spans 12 residues. Trimming cost V 5 bases and J 5 bases, with 9 bases left between them. Per germline, CDR1 SGHTA and CDR2 FQGNSA. The CDR3 loop reads CASSRAGETQYF. The CDR3 DNA reads TGTGCCAGCAGCCGGGCCGGGGAGACCCAGTACTTC.

V and J are TRBV5-1 and TRBJ2-7; 11 bases fit TRBD1. The V gene end was trimmed by 4 bases and the J gene end by 5 bases; junction bases not matched to a gene: 8. Germline CDR1 reads SGHRS; CDR2 reads YFSETQ. The CDR3 totals 15 residues. The DNA for the CDR3 is TGCGCCAGCAGCCCCGCCGGGACAGGGGGAAACGAGCAGTACTTC. Translating gives CASSPAGTGGNEQYF.

V is TRBV2 and J is TRBJ1-4, with unresolved D. With 6 bases removed from V and 10 bases from J, the gap between germline ends came to 15 bases. CDR1 and CDR2 (germline): SNHLY, FYNNEI. This CDR3 has 13 residues. CDR3 nucleotide sequence: TGTGCCAGCAGCCCCGATGCGACGGGAAAACTGTTTTTT. Its protein is CASSPDATGKLFF.

The CDR3 is CASSPGDLYYGYTF. The DNA of the CDR3 is TGTGCCAGCTCCCCGGGGGACCTTTACTATGGCTACACCTTC. The chain employs TRBV18 and TRBJ1-2; possibly TRBD1 for D (5 bases). Germline lookup yields CDR1 KGHSH and CDR2 LQKENI. The CDR3 spans 14 residues. V lost 6 bases to trimming and J lost 3 bases, with 14 bases between them.